The clone carrying this T cell receptor beta chain occurred a few times. The data derive from a study of response to subunit inactivated influenza vaccine. TCRdb reprocessed the RT-PCR reads via MiXCR and lists one record per CDR3 protein. The sample shows 150,000 to 200,000 distinct CDR3 sequences, 10% to 15% of them seen only once. These records were also assigned to another study, of T cells expressing NK-cell markers. That work contributes: Researchers built TCR beta cDNA using 5'RACE template switching with UMIs. Of the CD8+ T cells in more than five donors, about 1.0-7.0% belonged to dominant NKG2C+ clonotypes.

This TCR derives from a man over 45 who received an inactivated influenza vaccine. This sample comprised CD8+ T cells sorted from PBMCs, obtained about 13 days after vaccination.

CDR3 amino acids: CASSQKGLTDTQYF. CDR3 sequence (DNA): TGCGCCAGCAGCCAAAAGGGTCTCACAGATACGCAGTATTTT. The rearrangement uses TRBV4-1 and TRBJ2-3, with D unclear. Germline V gene lookup returns CDR1 MGHRA and CDR2 YSYEKL. The CDR3 loop spans 14 amino acids. The germline V and J ends were trimmed by 2 bases and 2 bases, with 8 bases remaining between them.